The 22 T cell receptor beta chains in this list originate from one sample, sequenced in a study of T cell changes during pregnancy in multiple sclerosis. Clones were read by immunoSEQ multiplex PCR, and TCRdb kept only the in-frame ones, dropping some. The profile covers some 80,000 clones, with approximately 93% appearing a single time and under 3% taken by the ten largest. Sequencing used peripheral blood, obtained in the first trimester of pregnancy. The receptors were sampled from a female donor with multiple sclerosis, enrolled in a pregnancy study.

This clone turned up a few times. This rearrangement joins TRBV18 to TRBJ1-5; perhaps TRBD1 as D (5 bases). From germline, CDR1 is KGHSH and CDR2 LQKENI. V was trimmed by 3 bases and J by 7 bases, leaving 10 bases between them. The CDR3 has 13 residues. CDR3 coding DNA: TGTGCCAGCTCACCGTCAGGGTCGCAGCCCCAGCATTTT. Translated, it gives CASSPSGSQPQHF.

The V gene is TRBV7-8, the J gene TRBJ2-1; 14 positions match TRBD2. The germline CDR1 and CDR2 sequences are SGHVS and FQNEAQ. CDR3 size: 15 residues. The trim removed 5 bases at V and 7 bases at J, leaving 4 bases unmatched. CDR3 coding DNA: TGTGCCAGCAGCCAGACTAGCGGGAGGGTAAATGAGCAGTTCTTC. It yields the protein CASSQTSGRVNEQFF.

This clone was observed once. The J gene is TRBJ1-1, the V gene TRBV19, with D unresolved. Germline V gives CDR1 LNHDA, CDR2 SQIVND (reference sequence). This CDR3 comprises 16 residues. V was trimmed by 3 bases and J by 4 bases, leaving 18 bases between them. CDR3 region: CASSMSAPGAGTEAFF. In DNA form, the CDR3 reads TGTGCCAGTAGTATGTCAGCTCCCGGCGCGGGCACTGAAGCTTTCTTT.

Concerning this clone: Other DNA sequences in this sample translate to the same CDR3. The chain joins TRBV10-3 to TRBJ1-1; D is undetermined. The CDR3 is 12 residues long. V was clipped by 3 bases and J by 1 base, with 3 bases between them. CDR1 and CDR2 (germline): ENHRY, SYGVKD. For the CDR3, the DNA is TGTGCCATCAGTGATAGGAACACTGAAGCTTTCTTT. Its translation: CAISDRNTEAFF.

A few counts support this clone. CDR3 region: CASTGEVHEKLFF. Here the CDR3 DNA reads TGTGCCAGCACGGGAGAGGTACATGAAAAACTGTTTTTT. This chain uses TRBV6-5 with TRBJ1-4; D uncertain. Germline V gene lookup returns CDR1 MNHEY and CDR2 SVGAGI. V lost 7 bases and J 6 bases, leaving 12 bases between the germline ends. This CDR3 comprises 13 residues.

The V and J genes are TRBV25-1 and TRBJ1-6; 7 bases fit TRBD1. V shed 7 bases and J 5 bases; nucleotides not matched to a gene: 14. Germline loops: CDR1 MGHDK, CDR2 SYGVNS. This CDR3 spans 17 amino acids. The CDR3 bases are TGTGCCAGCACATGCCCCACAGGGGAGTACAATAATTCACCCCTCCACTTT. Protein: CASTCPTGEYNNSPLHF.

The gene calls are TRBV4-1 and TRBJ2-2, with D possibly matching TRBD2 (5 bases). The CDR3 covers 19 residues. From germline, CDR1 is MGHRA and CDR2 YSYEKL. The V and J ends lost 0 bases and 0 bases respectively, with 17 bases between them. The CDR3 is CASSQDNSRGYANTGELFF. The CDR3 coding sequence is TGCGCCAGCAGCCAAGATAATAGCCGAGGGTACGCGAACACCGGGGAGCTGTTTTTT.

The V and J genes are TRBV28 and TRBJ2-7, with D tentatively TRBD2 (7 bases). Trimming cost V 3 bases and J 5 bases, with 14 bases left between them. Germline V lookup: CDR1 MDHEN, CDR2 SYDVKM. The CDR3 sequence is 14 residues long. CDR3 nucleotides: TGTGCCAGCAGTTTTCCGGGGGGCTGGAACGAGCAGTACTTC. Its translation: CASSFPGGWNEQYF.

V and J are TRBV10-3 and TRBJ2-7, with 9 bases aligning to TRBD2. The CDR3 sequence is 16 residues long. The germline V gene has CDR1 ENHRY and CDR2 SYGVKD. Unmatched junction bases numbered 8, after V lost 0 bases and J lost 5 bases. Here the CDR3 reads CAISESGAGGPHEQYF. CDR3 sequence (DNA): TGTGCCATCAGTGAGTCGGGGGCGGGAGGGCCCCACGAGCAGTACTTC.

The chain has TRBV18 and TRBJ1-4; D gene unclear. The CDR3 has 12 residues. Germline CDR1 KGHSH, CDR2 LQKENI. Trimming took off 2 bases at V and 8 bases at J, with 6 bases between the two ends. The CDR3 sequence is CASSPKSEKLFF. Written as DNA, the CDR3 is TGTGCCAGCTCACCAAAATCGGAAAAACTGTTTTTT.

The CDR3 nucleotides read TGTGCCAGCAGCTTGTTGTTCGGGAGGGCCTTCGACAATGAGCAGTTCTTC. It encodes CASSLLFGRAFDNEQFF. The rearrangement links TRBV5-4 to TRBJ2-1; 8 bases are shared with TRBD2. CDR3 length: 17 residues. V lost 1 base and J lost 5; bases outside the gene matches: 11. The germline V gene has CDR1 SGHNT and CDR2 YYREEE (reference sequence).

The chain is built from TRBV7-3 and TRBJ2-2, with D possibly matching TRBD1 (6 bases). Germline CDR1 is SGHTA and CDR2 is FQGTGA. This CDR3 region has 16 residues. The V and J ends lost 5 bases and 4 bases respectively, with 17 bases between them. The CDR3 reads CASSPENRAGTGELFF. The CDR3 DNA is TGTGCCAGCAGCCCCGAGAACAGGGCTGGCACCGGGGAGCTGTTTTTT. The full variable domain, with the rest looked up from reference TRBV7-3 and TRBJ2-2, is GAGVSQTPSNKVTEKGKYVELRCDPISGHTALYWYRQSLGQGPEFLIYFQGTGAADDSGLPNDRFFAVRPEGSVSTLKIQRTERGDSAVYLCASSPENRAGTGELFFGEGSRLTVL.

This chain joins TRBV5-6 and TRBJ1-4; 8 bases line up with TRBD1. This CDR3 spans 14 amino acids. Germline loops: CDR1 SGHDT, CDR2 YYEEEE. J lost 8 bases, V lost 4 bases, and 7 bases had no gene match. The CDR3: CASSRTGSGEKLFF. The CDR3 DNA sequence: TGTGCCAGCAGCCGGACAGGGTCAGGAGAAAAACTGTTTTTT.

The V gene is TRBV21-1, the J gene TRBJ2-5; the listed D gene, TRBD1, was not tested against the DNA. TRBV21-1 is classified as a pseudogene. The CDR3 sequence is 14 residues long. The CDR3 protein is CASTRQGPKETQYF. CDR3 DNA sequence: TGTGCCAGCACCCGACAGGGGCCAAAAGAGACCCAGTACTTC.

The chain joins TRBV7-8 to TRBJ1-5, with unresolved D. Germline-derived CDR1 and CDR2 are SGHVS and FQNEAQ. Trimming took 5 bases from V and 0 from J, leaving 23 bases between them. This CDR3 region has 19 residues. The CDR3 DNA reads TGTGCCAGCAGCCTAGGGTCGGGGTCAGGCTCTTATAGCAATCAGCCCCAGCATTTT. This sequence encodes CASSLGSGSGSYSNQPQHF.

The chain is built from TRBV29-1 and TRBJ1-2, with D unresolved. Trimming left V 4 bases short and J 6 bases short, with 6 bases between. The CDR3 loop spans 10 amino acids. Germline values: CDR1 SQVTM, CDR2 ANQGSEA. The CDR3 bases are TGCAGCGTTGGCGAAAATGGCTACACCTTC. Amino acid sequence: CSVGENGYTF.

This clone was seen more than once but under ten times. V gene TRBV27 combines with J gene TRBJ2-3; the D gene is possibly TRBD2 (5 bases). The germline V gene has CDR1 MNHEY and CDR2 SMNVEV (reference sequence). CDR3 size: 15 residues. V was clipped by 8 bases and J by 2 bases, with 17 bases between them. The CDR3 protein is CASRKRAVITDTQYF. The CDR3 nucleotides are TGTGCCAGCCGAAAGAGGGCGGTCATCACAGATACGCAGTATTTT.

The rearrangement links TRBV9 to TRBJ1-6, with TRBD1 as a possible D gene (6 bases). The germline CDR1 and CDR2 sequences are SGDLS and YYNGEE. Trimming pared 1 base from V and 9 bases from J, leaving 14 bases between. The CDR3 sequence is 15 residues long. The CDR3 sequence: CASSVRQDGSSPLHF. CDR3 DNA sequence: TGTGCCAGCAGCGTACGACAGGACGGCAGTTCACCCCTCCACTTT.

The rearrangement links TRBV7-9 to TRBJ2-7; 9 bases agree with TRBD1. The ends lost 4 bases at V and 2 bases at J; junction bases unmatched: 3. This CDR3 spans 14 amino acids. In germline, CDR1 is SEHNR, CDR2 FQNEAQ (reference sequence). The CDR3 region has the DNA TGTGCCAGCAGCTCACAGGGGGCCGCCTACGAGCAGTACTTC. Translated, it gives CASSSQGAAYEQYF.

J is TRBJ2-7 and V is TRBV7-9; 7 bases match TRBD2. The CDR3 extends over 14 amino acids. The V and J ends lost 5 bases and 3 bases, in that order; junction bases with no gene match: 7. Germline V gene data show CDR1 as SEHNR and CDR2 as FQNEAQ (reference sequence). DNA for the CDR3: TGTGCCAGCAGCCTGGGCGGGAGAATCTACGAGCAGTACTTC. Residues: CASSLGGRIYEQYF.

The chain links TRBV4-1 to TRBJ2-3, with D possibly matching TRBD2 (6 bases). The CDR3 covers 13 residues. V was clipped by 0 bases and J by 8 bases, with 9 bases between them. CDR1 is MGHRA and CDR2 is YSYEKL in the germline V gene. CDR3 DNA sequence: TGCGCCAGCAGCCAAGATAGGGAGGTTACGCAGTATTTT. This codes for CASSQDREVTQYF.

The chain couples TRBV6-5 to TRBJ2-7; the match to TRBD1 covers 7 bases. Germline loops: CDR1 MNHEY, CDR2 SVGAGI. This CDR3 comprises 14 residues. V lost 6 bases, J lost 5 bases, and 10 bases stayed unmatched. The DNA of the CDR3 is TGTGCCAGCAGAAACGACAGGGTAAGGCACGAGCAGTACTTC. It encodes CASRNDRVRHEQYF.